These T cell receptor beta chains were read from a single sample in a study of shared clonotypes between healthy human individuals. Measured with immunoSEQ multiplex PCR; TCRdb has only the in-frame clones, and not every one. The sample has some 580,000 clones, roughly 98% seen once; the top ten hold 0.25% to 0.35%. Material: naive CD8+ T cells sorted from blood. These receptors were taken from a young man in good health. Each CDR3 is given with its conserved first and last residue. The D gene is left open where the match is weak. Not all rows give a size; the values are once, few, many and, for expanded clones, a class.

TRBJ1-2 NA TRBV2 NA CASLGGGHGYTF TGTGCCAGCCTTGGGGGCGGTCATGGCTACACCTTC
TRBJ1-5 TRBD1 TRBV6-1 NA CASSATRTGVDNQPQHF TGTGCCAGCAGTGCGACACGGACAGGGGTGGATAATCAGCCCCAGCATTTT
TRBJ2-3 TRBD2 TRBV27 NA CASSSLRTSNTDTQYF TGTGCCAGCAGTTCTCTCCGGACTAGTAACACAGATACGCAGTATTTT
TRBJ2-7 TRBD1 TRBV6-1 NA CASVDRTGAGYEQYF TGTGCCAGCGTCGATCGGACAGGGGCAGGCTACGAGCAGTACTTC
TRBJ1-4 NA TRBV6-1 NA CATLFGRGGNEKLFF TGTGCCACACTCTTCGGCCGCGGGGGAAATGAAAAACTGTTTTTT
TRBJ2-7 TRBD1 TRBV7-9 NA CASSTADRGSYEQYF TGTGCCAGCAGCACCGCCGACAGGGGAAGCTACGAGCAGTACTTC
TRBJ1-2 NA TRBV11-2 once CASSRQYGYTF TGTGCCAGCAGCCGTCAGTATGGCTACACCTTC
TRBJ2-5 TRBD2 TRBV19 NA CASSLRLAGGPSETQYF TGTGCCAGTAGTCTAAGGTTAGCGGGAGGGCCTTCAGAGACCCAGTACTTC
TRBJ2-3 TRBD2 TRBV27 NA CASTPSSGRYTDTQYF TGTGCCAGCACCCCTTCTAGCGGGAGGTATACAGATACGCAGTATTTT
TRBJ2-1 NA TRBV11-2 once CASSPDYYNEQFF TGTGCCAGCAGCCCGGACTATTACAATGAGCAGTTCTTC
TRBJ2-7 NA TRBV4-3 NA CASSQGQGAYEQYF TGCGCCAGCAGCCAAGGCCAGGGAGCCTACGAGCAGTACTTC
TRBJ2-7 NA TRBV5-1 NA CASSFGSSFRGEQYF TGCGCCAGCAGCTTCGGGTCGAGCTTTAGGGGGGAGCAGTACTTC
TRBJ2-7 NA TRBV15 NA CATSRDGGPSSYEQYF TGTGCCACCAGCAGAGATGGGGGACCCAGCTCCTACGAGCAGTACTTC
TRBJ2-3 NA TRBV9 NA CASSVRLVDTQYF TGTGCCAGCAGCGTGAGACTTGTAGATACGCAGTATTTT
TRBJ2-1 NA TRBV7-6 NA CASSYPVRESSYNEQFF TGTGCCAGCAGCTACCCGGTCAGGGAGAGCTCCTACAATGAGCAGTTCTTC
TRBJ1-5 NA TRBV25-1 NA CASSESWENQPQHF TGTGCCAGCAGTGAATCGTGGGAAAATCAGCCCCAGCATTTT
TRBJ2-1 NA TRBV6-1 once CASSEGLVQFF TGTGCCAGCAGTGAAGGACTAGTACAGTTCTTC
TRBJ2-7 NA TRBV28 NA CASRFGQLTPYEQYF TGTGCCAGCAGATTCGGACAATTAACCCCCTACGAGCAGTACTTC
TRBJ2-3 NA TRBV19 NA CASSITDTQYF TGTGCCAGTAGTATTACAGATACGCAGTATTTT
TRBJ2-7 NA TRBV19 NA CASIGGTGSHEQYF TGTGCCAGTATTGGCGGAACAGGGTCCCACGAGCAGTACTTC
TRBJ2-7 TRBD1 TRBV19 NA CASSGQGYEQYF TGTGCCAGTAGTGGACAGGGCTACGAGCAGTACTTC
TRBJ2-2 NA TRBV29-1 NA CSVEKPGQNTGELFF TGCAGCGTTGAGAAGCCGGGACAAAACACCGGGGAGCTGTTTTTT
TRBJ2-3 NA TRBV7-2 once CASSSPPTDTQYF TGTGCCAGCAGCTCCCCGCCGACAGATACGCAGTATTTT
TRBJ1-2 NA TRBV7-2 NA CASSLSWILQGPYTF TGTGCCAGCAGCTTAAGTTGGATCTTGCAGGGCCCCTACACCTTC
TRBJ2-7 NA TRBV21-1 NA CASTGWGSYEQYF TGTGCCAGCACCGGTTGGGGCTCCTACGAGCAGTACTTC
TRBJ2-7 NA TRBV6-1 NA CASGPLYEQYF TGTGCCAGCGGACCCCTCTACGAGCAGTACTTC
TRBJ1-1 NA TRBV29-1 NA CSVEDRGGQSEAFF TGCAGCGTTGAAGATCGAGGGGGGCAAAGTGAAGCTTTCTTT
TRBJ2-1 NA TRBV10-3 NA CAISERGVKQFF TGTGCCATCAGTGAGAGGGGGGTGAAGCAGTTCTTC
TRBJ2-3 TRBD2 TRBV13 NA CASSSPQLAGAWGTDTQYF TGTGCCAGCAGCTCCCCCCAACTAGCGGGAGCGTGGGGCACAGATACGCAGTATTTT
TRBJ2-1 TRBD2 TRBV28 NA CASSPLTSGRVNEQFF TGTGCCAGCAGTCCCCTGACTAGCGGGAGAGTCAATGAGCAGTTCTTC
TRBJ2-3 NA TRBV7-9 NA CASSPSGSTDTQYF TGTGCCAGCAGCCCCAGCGGGAGCACAGATACGCAGTATTTT
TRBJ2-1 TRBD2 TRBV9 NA CASSVGTSGRANEQFF TGTGCCAGCAGCGTAGGGACTAGCGGGAGGGCAAATGAGCAGTTCTTC
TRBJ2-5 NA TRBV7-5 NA CVRSLAGPETQYF TGTGTCAGAAGCTTAGCGGGACCCGAGACCCAGTACTTC
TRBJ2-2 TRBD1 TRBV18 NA CASSRQGLLAELFF TGTGCCAGCTCACGACAGGGTCTTCTTGCGGAGCTGTTTTTT
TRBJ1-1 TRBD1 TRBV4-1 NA CASSQPGTENTEAFF TGCGCCAGCAGCCAACCCGGGACAGAGAACACTGAAGCTTTCTTT
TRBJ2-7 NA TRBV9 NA CASSVGQTYEQYF TGTGCCAGCAGCGTAGGGCAGACCTACGAGCAGTACTTC
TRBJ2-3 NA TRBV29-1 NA CSVAGIGTDTQYF TGCAGCGTTGCGGGTATAGGTACAGATACGCAGTATTTT
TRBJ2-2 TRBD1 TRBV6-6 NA CASSYTGAGELFF TGTGCCAGCAGCTACACAGGGGCCGGGGAGCTGTTTTTT
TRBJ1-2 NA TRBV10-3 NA CAISESGPSNYGYTF TGTGCCATCAGTGAGTCGGGCCCTTCTAACTATGGCTACACCTTC
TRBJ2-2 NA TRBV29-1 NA CSVELSRGAGELFF TGCAGCGTTGAACTGAGCAGGGGGGCCGGGGAGCTGTTTTTT
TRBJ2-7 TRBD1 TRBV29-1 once CSVRDRYSYEQYF TGCAGCGTTAGGGACAGGTACTCCTACGAGCAGTACTTC